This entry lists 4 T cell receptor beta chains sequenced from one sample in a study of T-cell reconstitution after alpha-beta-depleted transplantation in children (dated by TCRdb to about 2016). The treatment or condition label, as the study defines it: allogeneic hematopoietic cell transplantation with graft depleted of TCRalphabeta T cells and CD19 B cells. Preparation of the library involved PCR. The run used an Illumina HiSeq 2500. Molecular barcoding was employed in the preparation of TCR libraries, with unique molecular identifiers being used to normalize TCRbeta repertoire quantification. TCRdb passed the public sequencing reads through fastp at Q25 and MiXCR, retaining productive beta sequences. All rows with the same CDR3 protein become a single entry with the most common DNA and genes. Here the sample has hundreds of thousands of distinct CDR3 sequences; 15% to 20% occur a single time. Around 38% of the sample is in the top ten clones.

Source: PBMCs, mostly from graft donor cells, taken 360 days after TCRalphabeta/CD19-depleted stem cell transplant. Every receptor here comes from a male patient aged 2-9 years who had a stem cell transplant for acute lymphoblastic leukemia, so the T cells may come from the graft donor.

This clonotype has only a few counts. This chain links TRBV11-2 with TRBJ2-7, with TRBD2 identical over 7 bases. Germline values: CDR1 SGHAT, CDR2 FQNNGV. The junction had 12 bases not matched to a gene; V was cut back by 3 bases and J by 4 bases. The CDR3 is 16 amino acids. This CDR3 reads CASSFARGGGLYEQYF. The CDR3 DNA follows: TGTGCCAGCAGCTTTGCTCGCGGGGGAGGTCTTTACGAGCAGTACTTC.

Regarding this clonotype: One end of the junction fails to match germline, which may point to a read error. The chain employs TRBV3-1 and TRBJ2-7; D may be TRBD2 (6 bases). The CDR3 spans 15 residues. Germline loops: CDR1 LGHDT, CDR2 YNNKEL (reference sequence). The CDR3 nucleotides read TGTGCCTGCAGCCAAGATTCTAGCGCGACCTACGAGCAGTACTTC. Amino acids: CACSQDSSATYEQYF.

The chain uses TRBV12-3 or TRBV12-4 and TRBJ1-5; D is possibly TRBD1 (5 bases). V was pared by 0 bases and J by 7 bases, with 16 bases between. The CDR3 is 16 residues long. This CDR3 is CASSLAQAGGGQPQHF. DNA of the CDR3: TGTGCCAGCAGTTTAGCGCAGGCGGGGGGAGGGCAGCCCCAGCATTTT.

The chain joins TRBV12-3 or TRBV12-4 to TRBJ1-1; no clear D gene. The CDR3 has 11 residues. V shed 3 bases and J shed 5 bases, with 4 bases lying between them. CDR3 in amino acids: CASSLITEAFF. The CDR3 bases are TGTGCCAGCAGTTTGATTACTGAAGCTTTCTTT.